This T cell receptor (beta chain) was sequenced in a study of somatic mutations in cytotoxic T cells in rheumatoid arthritis. For the study at large: Certain T-cell populations stained with V beta antibodies were FACS-sorted to nearly 100% purity, and V beta1+ cells were TCRB-sequenced.

The CDR3 is 13 amino acids. V was pared by 3 bases and J by 7 bases, with 10 bases between. Germline-derived CDR1 and CDR2 are MNHEY and SMNVEV (reference sequence). The healthy control blood donors were roughly 50% female, with median age approximately 53 years (range roughly 21-70). Clones were read by immunoSEQ multiplex PCR, and TCRdb kept only the in-frame ones, dropping some. The profile shows tens of thousands of clones, about four fifths of them singletons. The specimen sequenced was CD8+ T cells sorted from blood. The TCR sequence derives from a man in his forties in good health. This rearrangement joins TRBV27 to TRBJ1-5, with D possibly TRBD1 on 6 matching bases. CDR3 residues: CASSFLGGQPQHF. The CDR3 coding sequence is TGTGCCAGCAGTTTCCTAGGGGGGCAGCCCCAGCATTTT.